This entry lists 9 T cell receptor beta chains sequenced from one sample in a study of cytomegalovirus exposure and HLA in healthy donors. PCR involved 60 Vbeta and 13 Jbeta primers. The table came from immunoSEQ multiplex PCR; TCRdb's copy has only in-frame clones and leaves some out. The data contain 90,000 to 150,000 clones, more than 60% of them singletons. The specimen sequenced was PBMCs. The receptor set was obtained from a woman aged 40 to 49 in good health and CMV-seronegative.

V and J are TRBV7-2 and TRBJ2-5; D is unresolved. The CDR3 loop spans 11 amino acids. CDR1 and CDR2 from the germline V gene are SGHTA and FQGNSA. Trimming removed 7 bases from V and 4 bases from J, with 7 bases in between. CDR3 loop: CASTGGETQYF. CDR3 coding DNA: TGTGCCAGCACCGGTGGAGAGACCCAGTACTTC.

The rearrangement uses TRBV5-1 and TRBJ2-7, with D perhaps TRBD1 (5 bases). Germline V gene data show CDR1 as SGHRS and CDR2 as YFSETQ. V lost 4 bases to trimming and J lost 0 bases, with 11 bases between them. This CDR3 region has 14 residues. CDR3 bases: TGCGCCAGCAGCGACAGCCCGAGCTCCTACGAGCAGTACTTC. It specifies CASSDSPSSYEQYF. The entire variable domain, with the rest obtained from reference TRBV5-1 and TRBJ2-7, is as follows: KAGVTQTPRYLIKTRGQQVTLSCSPISGHRSVSWYQQTPGQGLQFLFEYFSETQRNKGNFPGRFSGRQFSNSRSEMNVSTLELGDSALYLCASSDSPSSYEQYFGPGTRLTVT.

The chain links TRBV4-3 to TRBJ2-3, with D uncertain. In germline, CDR1 is LGHNA, CDR2 YSLEER. The CDR3 is 17 residues long. Trimming left V 0 bases short and J 2 bases short, with 15 bases between. CDR3 protein: CASSQDNRASPTDTQYF. The CDR3 DNA sequence: TGCGCCAGCAGCCAAGATAACAGAGCCTCTCCCACAGATACGCAGTATTTT.

This clone has a single count. The rearrangement links TRBV30 to TRBJ1-2, with unresolved D. This CDR3 has 11 amino acids. The germline V gene encodes CDR1 GTSNPN and CDR2 SVGIG (reference sequence). Trimming shortened V by 0 bases and J by 8 bases, and 7 bases separated the two germline ends. CDR3 sequence reads: CAWSVKEGYTF. In nucleotides, the CDR3 is TGTGCCTGGAGTGTAAAGGAGGGCTACACCTTC.

The rearrangement links TRBV5-1 to TRBJ2-3; TRBD1 agrees at 11 bases. The trim removed 4 bases at V and 4 bases at J, leaving 5 bases unmatched. The CDR3 length is 15 residues. Germline loops: CDR1 SGHRS, CDR2 YFSETQ. The CDR3 bases are TGCGCCAGCAGCATGGGACAGGGGGACTCAGATACGCAGTATTTT. It translates to CASSMGQGDSDTQYF.

The rearrangement links TRBV7-2 to TRBJ1-2, with D possibly matching TRBD1 (5 bases). Trimming removed 0 bases from V and 13 bases from J, with 18 bases in between. The CDR3 has 14 residues. CDR1 is SGHTA, CDR2 FQGNSA, per germline. CDR3 in amino acids: CASSLARVEGGGTF. The CDR3 DNA is TGTGCCAGCAGCTTAGCTCGGGTCGAGGGCGGGGGCACCTTC.

This chain connects TRBV6-5 to TRBJ2-5, with TRBD2 identical over 9 bases. V was pared by 6 bases and J by 4 bases, with 6 bases of the junction left unmatched. The CDR3 contains 14 residues. Germline V gene data show CDR1 as MNHEY and CDR2 as SVGAGI. CDR3 loop: CASSPSGVGETQYF. The CDR3 DNA reads TGTGCCAGCAGCCCTAGCGGGGTGGGAGAGACCCAGTACTTC.

Comments on this clone: The junction shows a germline mismatch at one end, possibly a read error. V is TRBV7-9 and J is TRBJ1-2; D not certain. CDR1 and CDR2 from the germline V gene are SEHNR and FQNEAQ (reference sequence). The CDR3 has 12 residues. The CDR3 DNA follows: TGTTCCAGCAGCTTAGGCGACTATGGCTACACCTTC. It specifies CSSSLGDYGYTF.

The rearrangement uses TRBV29-1 and TRBJ2-1, with 9 bases identical to TRBD1. V lost 6 bases, J lost 7 bases, and 4 bases stayed unmatched. The CDR3 is made up of 12 amino acids. Germline CDR1 reads SQVTM; CDR2 reads ANQGSEA. This chain's CDR3 is CSVGTGLNEQFF. The CDR3 DNA is TGCAGCGTCGGGACAGGGTTGAATGAGCAGTTCTTC.